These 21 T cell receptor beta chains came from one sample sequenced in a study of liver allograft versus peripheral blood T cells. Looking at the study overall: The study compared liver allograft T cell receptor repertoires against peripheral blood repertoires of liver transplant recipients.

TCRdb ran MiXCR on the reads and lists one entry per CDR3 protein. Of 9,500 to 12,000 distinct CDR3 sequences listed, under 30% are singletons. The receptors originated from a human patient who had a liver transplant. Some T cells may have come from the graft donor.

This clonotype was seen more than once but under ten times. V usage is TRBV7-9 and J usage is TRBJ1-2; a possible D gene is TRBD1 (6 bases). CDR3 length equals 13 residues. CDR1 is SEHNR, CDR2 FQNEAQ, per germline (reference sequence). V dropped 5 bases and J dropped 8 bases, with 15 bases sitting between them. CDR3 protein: CASSRTGSSGYTF. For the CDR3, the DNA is TGTGCCAGCAGCCGCACAGGGTCTTCCGGCTACACCTTC.

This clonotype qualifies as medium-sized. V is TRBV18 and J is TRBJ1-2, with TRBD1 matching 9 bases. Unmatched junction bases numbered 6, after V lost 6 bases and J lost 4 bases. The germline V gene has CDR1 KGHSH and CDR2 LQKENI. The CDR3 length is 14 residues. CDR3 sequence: CASSGQGPSYGYTF. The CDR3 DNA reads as TGTGCCAGCTCGGGACAGGGCCCTTCCTATGGCTACACCTTC.

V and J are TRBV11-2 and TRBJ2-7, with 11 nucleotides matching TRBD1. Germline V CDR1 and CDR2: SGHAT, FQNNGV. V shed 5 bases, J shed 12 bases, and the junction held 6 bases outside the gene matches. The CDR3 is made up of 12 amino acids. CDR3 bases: TGTGCCAGCAGCGAGGGACAGGGGGTGGGGTACTTC. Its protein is CASSEGQGVGYF. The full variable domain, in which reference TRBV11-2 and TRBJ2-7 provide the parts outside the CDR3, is EAGVAQSPRYKIIEKRQSVAFWCNPISGHATLYWYQQILGQGPKLLIQFQNNGVVDDSQLPKDRFSAERLKGVDSTLKIQPAKLEDSAVYLCASSEGQGVGYFGPGTRLTVT.

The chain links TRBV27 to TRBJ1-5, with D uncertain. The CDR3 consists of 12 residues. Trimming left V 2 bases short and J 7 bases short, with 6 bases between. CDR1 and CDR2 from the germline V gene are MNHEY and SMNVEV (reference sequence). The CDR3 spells CASSLRGQPQHF. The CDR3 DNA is TGTGCCAGCAGTTTACGAGGCCAGCCCCAGCATTTT.

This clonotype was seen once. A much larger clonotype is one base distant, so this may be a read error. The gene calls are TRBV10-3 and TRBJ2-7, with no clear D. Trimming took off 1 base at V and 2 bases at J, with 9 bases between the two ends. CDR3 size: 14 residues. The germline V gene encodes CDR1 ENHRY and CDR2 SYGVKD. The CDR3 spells CAISEYGRTYEQYF. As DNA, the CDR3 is TGTGCCATCAGTGAGTACGGCAGAACCTACGAGCAGTACTTC.

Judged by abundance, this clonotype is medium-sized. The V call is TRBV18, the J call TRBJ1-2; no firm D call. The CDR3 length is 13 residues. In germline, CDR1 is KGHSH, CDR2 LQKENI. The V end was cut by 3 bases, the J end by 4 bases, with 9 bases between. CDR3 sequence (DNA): TGTGCCAGCTCACCCGGTTCTTCCTATGGCTACACCTTC. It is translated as CASSPGSSYGYTF.

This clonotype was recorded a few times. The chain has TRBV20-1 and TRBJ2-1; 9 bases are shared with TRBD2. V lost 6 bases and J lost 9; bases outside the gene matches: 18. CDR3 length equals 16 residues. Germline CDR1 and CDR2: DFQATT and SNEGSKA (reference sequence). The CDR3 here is CSASQRGGGAIGEQFF. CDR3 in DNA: TGCAGTGCCTCCCAAAGAGGCGGGGGGGCCATAGGTGAGCAGTTCTTC.

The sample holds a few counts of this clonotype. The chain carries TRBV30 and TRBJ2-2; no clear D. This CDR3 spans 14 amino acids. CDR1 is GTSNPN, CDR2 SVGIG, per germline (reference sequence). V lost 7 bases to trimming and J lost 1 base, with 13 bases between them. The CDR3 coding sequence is TGTGCCTCAGGTGGTCGGTTGAACACCGGGGAGCTGTTTTTT. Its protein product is CASGGRLNTGELFF.

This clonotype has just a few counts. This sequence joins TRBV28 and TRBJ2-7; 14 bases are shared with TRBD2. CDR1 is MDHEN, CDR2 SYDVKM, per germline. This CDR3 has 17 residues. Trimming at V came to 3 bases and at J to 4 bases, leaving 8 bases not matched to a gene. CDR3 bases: TGTGCCAGCAGTTTCGGACTAGCGGGGGGATGGGGGTACGAGCAGTACTTC. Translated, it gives CASSFGLAGGWGYEQYF.

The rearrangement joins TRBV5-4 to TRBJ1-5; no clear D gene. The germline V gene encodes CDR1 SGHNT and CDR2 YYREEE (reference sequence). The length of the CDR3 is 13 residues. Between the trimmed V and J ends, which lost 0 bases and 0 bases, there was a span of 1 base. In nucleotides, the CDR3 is TGTGCCAGCAGCTTGGATAGCAATCAGCCCCAGCATTTT. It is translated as CASSLDSNQPQHF.

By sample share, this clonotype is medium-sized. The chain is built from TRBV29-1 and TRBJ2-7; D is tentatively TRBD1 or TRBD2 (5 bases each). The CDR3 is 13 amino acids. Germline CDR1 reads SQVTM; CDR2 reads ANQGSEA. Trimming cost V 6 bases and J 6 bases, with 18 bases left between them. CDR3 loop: CSVTAVGVGEQYF. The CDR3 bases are TGCAGCGTCACTGCGGTGGGGGTTGGCGAGCAGTACTTC.

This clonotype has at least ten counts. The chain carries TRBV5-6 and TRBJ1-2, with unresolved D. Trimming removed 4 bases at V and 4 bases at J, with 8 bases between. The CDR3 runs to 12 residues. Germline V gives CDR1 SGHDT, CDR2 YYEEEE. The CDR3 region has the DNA TGTGCCAGCAGCCTGAGGGTCTATGGCTACACCTTC. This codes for CASSLRVYGYTF.

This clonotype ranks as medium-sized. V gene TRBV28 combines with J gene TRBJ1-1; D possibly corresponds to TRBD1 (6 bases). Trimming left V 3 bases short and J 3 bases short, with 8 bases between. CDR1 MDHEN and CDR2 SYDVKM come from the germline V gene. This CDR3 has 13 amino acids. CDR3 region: CASSLRGDTEAFF. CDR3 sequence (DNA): TGTGCCAGCAGTTTGAGGGGGGACACTGAAGCTTTCTTT.

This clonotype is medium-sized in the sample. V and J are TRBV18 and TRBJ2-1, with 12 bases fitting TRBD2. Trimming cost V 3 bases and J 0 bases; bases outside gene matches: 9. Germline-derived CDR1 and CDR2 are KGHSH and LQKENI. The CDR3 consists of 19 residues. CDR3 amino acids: CASSPQQLAGGPSYNEQFF. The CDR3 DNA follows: TGTGCCAGCTCACCCCAACAGCTAGCGGGAGGGCCCTCCTACAATGAGCAGTTCTTC.

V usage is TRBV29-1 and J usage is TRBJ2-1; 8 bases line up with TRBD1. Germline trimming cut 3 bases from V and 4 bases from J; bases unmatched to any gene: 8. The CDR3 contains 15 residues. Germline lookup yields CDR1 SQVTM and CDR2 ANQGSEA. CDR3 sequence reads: CSVEPTGATYNEQFF. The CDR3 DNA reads TGCAGCGTTGAGCCGACAGGGGCGACATACAATGAGCAGTTCTTC.

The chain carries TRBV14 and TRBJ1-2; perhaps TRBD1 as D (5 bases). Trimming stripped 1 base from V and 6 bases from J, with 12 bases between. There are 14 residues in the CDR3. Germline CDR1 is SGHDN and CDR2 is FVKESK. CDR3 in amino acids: CASSQVMQGDGYTF. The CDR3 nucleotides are TGTGCCAGCAGCCAAGTTATGCAGGGCGATGGCTACACCTTC.

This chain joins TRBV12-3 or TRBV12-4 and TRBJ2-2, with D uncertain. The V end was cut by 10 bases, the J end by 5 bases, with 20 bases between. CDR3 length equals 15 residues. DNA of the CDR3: TGTGCCACCCGTAAACAACTTTTCTTAACCGGGGAGCTGTTTTTT. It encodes CATRKQLFLTGELFF.

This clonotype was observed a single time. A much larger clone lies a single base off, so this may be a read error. The CDR3 sequence: CASRLRNTEAFF. CDR3 nucleotide sequence: TGTGCCAGCCGGTTGAGGAACACTGAAGCTTTCTTT. V and J are TRBV6-6 and TRBJ1-1; no firm D call. From germline, CDR1 is MNHNY and CDR2 SVGAGI (reference sequence). The germline V and J ends were trimmed by 8 bases and 1 base, with 8 bases remaining between them. The CDR3 is 12 amino acids.

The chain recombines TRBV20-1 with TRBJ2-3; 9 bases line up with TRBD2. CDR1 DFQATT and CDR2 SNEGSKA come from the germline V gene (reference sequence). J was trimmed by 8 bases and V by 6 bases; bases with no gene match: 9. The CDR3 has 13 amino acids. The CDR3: CSARKREAGTQYF. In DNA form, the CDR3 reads TGCAGTGCGAGAAAGCGGGAGGCAGGTACGCAGTATTTT.

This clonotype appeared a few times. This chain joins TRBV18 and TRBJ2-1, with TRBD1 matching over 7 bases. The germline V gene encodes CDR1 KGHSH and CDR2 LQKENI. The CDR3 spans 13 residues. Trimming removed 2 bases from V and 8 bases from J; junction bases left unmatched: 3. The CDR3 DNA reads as TGTGCCAGCTCACCAACAGGGGCGGATGAGCAGTTCTTC. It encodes CASSPTGADEQFF.

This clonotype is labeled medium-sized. The CDR3 sequence: CASSLFGTDNYGYTF. DNA of the CDR3: TGTGCCAGCAGTTTATTTGGGACAGATAACTATGGCTACACCTTC. This chain uses TRBV27 with TRBJ1-2, with 7 bases that match TRBD1. J was trimmed by 1 base and V by 1 base; bases with no gene match: 3. Germline CDR1 MNHEY, CDR2 SMNVEV (reference sequence). The CDR3 is made up of 15 amino acids.